The present entry profiles one TCR beta chain with its context. Its specificity is not known. The entry originates in a study of cytomegalovirus exposure and HLA in healthy donors. Whole-study findings and limits: In vitro, three CMV-associated chains proved specific for CMV antigens.

The protocol was immunoSEQ multiplex PCR, while the TCRdb copy is restricted to in-frame clones and leaves out a portion. The sample yields more than 150,000 clones, about 80% seen once. There are 17 residues in the CDR3. V was pared by 2 bases and J by 2 bases, with 17 bases between. The germline V gene encodes CDR1 LGHNA and CDR2 YNFKEQ. The TCR originated in a woman aged 18-29 years in good health and CMV-seropositive. This chain uses TRBV4-2 with TRBJ2-3; D is perhaps TRBD2 (6 bases). Sequencing was performed on PBMCs. CDR3 region: CASSQTQTRIHTDTQYF. The CDR3 coding sequence is TGTGCCAGCAGCCAAACTCAGACTAGGATACACACAGATACGCAGTATTTT.